This paragraph covers one T cell receptor beta chain sequence. Its antigen is currently unknown. CDR3 length: 14 amino acids. Trimming removed 1 base from V and 6 bases from J, with 12 bases in between. Germline CDR1 reads MDHEN; CDR2 reads SYDVKM. The source of the sample is a study of vaccination and CD4 T cells after COVID-19. Study overall: The authors exposed cells to overlapping spike peptides derived from SARS-CoV-2, HCoV-NL63, HCoV-OC43 and HCoV-229E. Each control culture was treated with a CEFX pool, an HIV-1 Nef pool, or no peptide.

Regarding treatment: roughly 10-day PBMC culture with coronavirus spike peptide pools or control peptides (ViraFEST assay). Notes on the study in general: In median terms, SARS-CoV-2-reactive clonotypes went from roughly 21 to 40, a nonsignificant rise.

CD4+ T cells that had been cultured provided DNA sequenced with the Oncomine TCR Beta short-read assay. TCRdb recomputed calls from the PCR reads with MiXCR, one row per CDR3 protein. The sample has 11,000 or so distinct CDR3 sequences, approximately 46% seen once. The sequence derives from a human donor who had recovered from COVID-19. The specimen sequenced was CD4+ T cells from blood, cultured in vitro. V usage is TRBV28 and J usage is TRBJ1-2; unclear D gene. For the CDR3, the DNA is TGTGCCAGCAGTTTATTCCGGGGAACGAATGGCTACACCTTC. Its translation is CASSLFRGTNGYTF.